Below are 19 T cell receptor beta chains sequenced from a single sample in a study of T cell responses to AZD1222 COVID-19 vaccine. The method was immunoSEQ multiplex PCR; TCRdb's version includes in-frame clones alone and lacks a portion of them. The table has roughly 140,000 clones, approximately 90% seen once. Material: peripheral blood, obtained on day 0 of AZD1222 vaccination. These receptors were taken from an adult in good health.

J is TRBJ2-1 and V is TRBV6-5; the match to TRBD2 covers 8 bases. Germline CDR1 and CDR2: MNHEY and SVGAGI. CDR3 size: 16 residues. With 2 bases clipped from V and 8 bases from J, the junction kept 11 bases outside the gene matches. CDR3 protein: CASSYGFGVAGHEQFF. CDR3 nucleotides: TGTGCCAGCAGTTACGGTTTCGGGGTAGCGGGGCATGAGCAGTTCTTC.

This sequence joins TRBV29-1 and TRBJ1-3; D remains unclear. CDR1 and CDR2 (germline): SQVTM, ANQGSEA. V was cut by 4 bases and J by 0 bases, with 7 bases left in between. The CDR3 has 13 residues. The DNA for the CDR3 is TGCAGCGTTGTTAGGCGCTCTGGAAACACCATATATTTT. It codes for CSVVRRSGNTIYF.

The rearrangement links TRBV6-2 or TRBV6-3 to TRBJ2-7, with D tentatively TRBD1 (6 bases). CDR1 and CDR2 (germline): MNHEY, SVGEGT. V lost 5 bases and J lost 5, with 19 bases in between. This CDR3 contains 15 residues. CDR3 DNA sequence: TGTGCCAGCAGTCAACCCACTTCGGACAGCCACGAGCAGTACTTC. This translates into CASSQPTSDSHEQYF.

This clone came up once. This chain links TRBV29-1 with TRBJ2-5; no definite D call. V was clipped by 0 bases and J by 0 bases, with 5 bases between them. The CDR3 extends over 13 amino acids. The germline gives CDR1 SQVTM, CDR2 ANQGSEA. The CDR3 DNA follows: TGCAGCGTTGAAGAGGGGTACCAAGAGACCCAGTACTTC. Translation gives CSVEEGYQETQYF.

V and J are TRBV24-1 and TRBJ1-5; D is undetermined. CDR1 and CDR2 (germline): KGHDR, SFDVKD. V lost 3 bases, J lost 1 base, and 9 bases lay in between. This CDR3 is built from 15 residues. The CDR3 reads CATSDRRKSNQPQHF. In nucleotides, the CDR3 is TGTGCCACCAGTGATCGACGAAAGAGCAATCAGCCCCAGCATTTT.

The rearrangement joins TRBV6-5 to TRBJ2-1; no definite D call. Trimming removed 8 bases from V and 9 bases from J, with 14 bases in between. CDR3 length: 12 residues. Germline CDR1 is MNHEY and CDR2 is SVGAGI. CDR3 bases: TGTGCCAGCGGTCTCGGTGGTGCTGAGCAGTTCTTC. This translates into CASGLGGAEQFF.

The chain employs TRBV3-1 (or the pseudogene TRBV3-2) and TRBJ2-2, with 7 bases aligning to TRBD2. V was pared by 6 bases and J by 0 bases, with 10 bases of the junction left unmatched. In germline, CDR1 is LGHDT, CDR2 YNNKEL (reference sequence). The CDR3 has 17 amino acids. The CDR3 region is CASRGRASGTNTGELFF. The CDR3 DNA is TGTGCCAGCAGGGGACGGGCTAGCGGAACGAACACCGGGGAGCTGTTTTTT.

This chain connects TRBV19 to TRBJ1-3; no clear D. Germline V lookup: CDR1 LNHDA, CDR2 SQIVND (reference sequence). Trimming pared 3 bases from V and 0 bases from J, leaving 9 bases between. This CDR3 contains 15 residues. The CDR3 DNA reads as TGTGCCAGTAGTATTTCAACTGGCTCTGGAAACACCATATATTTT. This translates into CASSISTGSGNTIYF.

This rearrangement joins TRBV3-1 (or the pseudogene TRBV3-2) to TRBJ2-7; TRBD1 aligns across 8 bases. Trimming cost V 3 bases and J 0 bases; bases outside gene matches: 4. The CDR3 is made up of 15 amino acids. Germline loops: CDR1 LGHDT, CDR2 YNNKEL (reference sequence). The CDR3 loop is CASSHRDRTSYEQYF. The DNA of the CDR3 is TGTGCCAGCAGCCACCGGGACAGGACCTCCTACGAGCAGTACTTC.

The genes are TRBV7-3 and TRBJ2-2; D is uncertain. The CDR3 spans 14 residues. Trimming removed 1 base from V and 6 bases from J, with 9 bases in between. The germline V gene encodes CDR1 SGHTA and CDR2 FQGTGA. CDR3 nucleotide sequence: TGTGCCAGCAGCTTAAGGGGTCTTCCCGGGGAGCTGTTTTTT. It specifies CASSLRGLPGELFF.

This chain connects TRBV2 to TRBJ1-5, with D possibly TRBD1 on 6 matching bases. Deletions cut 7 bases from V and 5 bases from J, with 18 bases between. This CDR3 is 15 amino acids long. In germline, CDR1 is SNHLY, CDR2 FYNNEI. Written as DNA, the CDR3 is TGTGCCAGCATTATGGACAGTCCTGGAGATCAGCCCCAGCATTTT. Amino acid sequence: CASIMDSPGDQPQHF.

The chain employs TRBV5-4 and TRBJ2-6, with 11 positions matching TRBD1. V gave up 5 bases and J gave up 0 bases; unmatched junction bases: 7. CDR3 size: 18 residues. Per the germline V gene, CDR1 is SGHNT and CDR2 is YYREEE (reference sequence). The CDR3 region has the DNA TGTGCCAGCAGTAAGACCGGGACAGGGGGCTCTGGGGCCAACGTCCTGACTTTC. It specifies CASSKTGTGGSGANVLTF.

J is TRBJ2-1 and V is TRBV27, with TRBD2 matching over 9 bases. Per germline, CDR1 MNHEY and CDR2 SMNVEV (reference sequence). The CDR3 length is 15 residues. V lost 3 bases, J lost 4 bases, and 4 bases stayed unmatched. The chain's CDR3 is CASSFRGRVYNEQFF. The CDR3 DNA reads TGTGCCAGCAGTTTCCGCGGGAGGGTTTACAATGAGCAGTTCTTC.

This rearrangement joins TRBV24-1 to TRBJ1-2, with 12 positions matching TRBD1. This CDR3 has 12 amino acids. Germline-derived CDR1 and CDR2 are KGHDR and SFDVKD. V shed 3 bases and J 12 bases; nucleotides not matched to a gene: 1. This CDR3 is CATSDGTGGDTF. CDR3 DNA: TGTGCCACCAGTGATGGGACAGGGGGCGACACCTTC.

V and J are TRBV2 and TRBJ1-6; D not certain. Germline loops: CDR1 SNHLY, CDR2 FYNNEI. The length of the CDR3 is 18 residues. Trimming removed 2 bases from V and 10 bases from J, with 24 bases in between. CDR3 sequence (DNA): TGTGCCAGCAGTGAACGCCTACTCATGGAGACGGGGAAATCACCCCTCCACTTT. Its protein product is CASSERLLMETGKSPLHF.

The chain couples TRBV7-6 to TRBJ1-4, with 9 bases fitting TRBD1. The V segment lost 1 base and the J segment 2 bases; nucleotides outside the gene matches: 2. The CDR3 spans 16 residues. Germline assignment: CDR1 SGHVS and CDR2 FNYEAQ. Here the CDR3 reads CASSLGTGETNEKLFF. As DNA, the CDR3 is TGTGCCAGCAGCTTAGGGACAGGGGAGACTAATGAAAAACTGTTTTTT.

This clone has just a few counts. V and J are TRBV5-6 and TRBJ2-1, with 12 bases aligning to TRBD1. Trimming took 4 bases from V and 9 from J; bases not matched to a gene: 2. The CDR3 runs 13 residues. Germline values: CDR1 SGHDT, CDR2 YYEEEE. The CDR3, as DNA: TGTGCCAGCAGCCGGGACAGGGGGCCTGAGCAGTTCTTC. Protein sequence: CASSRDRGPEQFF.

The chain joins TRBV14 to TRBJ1-5, with D perhaps matching TRBD1 (6 bases). The germline V and J ends were trimmed by 3 bases and 6 bases, with 21 bases remaining between them. Germline V gene data show CDR1 as SGHDN and CDR2 as FVKESK. The CDR3 extends over 17 amino acids. CDR3 sequence reads: CASSHRDTPVILQPQHF. CDR3 nucleotides: TGTGCCAGCAGCCACCGGGACACTCCGGTCATTCTTCAGCCCCAGCATTTT.

V and J are TRBV9 and TRBJ1-1; unclear D gene. CDR3 size: 14 residues. Deletions cut 0 bases from V and 4 bases from J, with 10 bases between. CDR1 and CDR2 (germline): SGDLS, YYNGEE. The CDR3: CASSVEVAATEAFF. In nucleotides, the CDR3 is TGTGCCAGCAGCGTAGAAGTCGCCGCCACTGAAGCTTTCTTT.